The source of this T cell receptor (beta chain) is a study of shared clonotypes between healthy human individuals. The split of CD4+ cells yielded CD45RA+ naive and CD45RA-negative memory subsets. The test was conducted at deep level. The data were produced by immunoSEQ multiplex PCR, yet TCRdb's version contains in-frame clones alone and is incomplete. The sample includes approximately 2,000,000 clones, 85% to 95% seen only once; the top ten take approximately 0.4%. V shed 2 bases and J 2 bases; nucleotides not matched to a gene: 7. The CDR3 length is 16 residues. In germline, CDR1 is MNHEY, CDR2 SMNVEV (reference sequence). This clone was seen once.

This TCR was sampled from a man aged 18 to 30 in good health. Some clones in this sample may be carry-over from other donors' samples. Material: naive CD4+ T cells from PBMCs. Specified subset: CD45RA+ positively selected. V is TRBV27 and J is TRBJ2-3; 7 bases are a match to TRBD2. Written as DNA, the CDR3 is TGTGCCAGCAGTTTAACGGGGACTATCCCCACAGATACGCAGTATTTT. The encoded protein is CASSLTGTIPTDTQYF.